This is a list of T cell receptor beta chains from one sample in a study of blood T cell repertoires in COVID-19. Here immunoSEQ multiplex PCR was the method, and the copy in TCRdb shows in-frame clones only, minus some. There are nearly 15,000 clones in the sample; roughly nine tenths occur only once, and about 3.1% lies in the top ten. The sequenced sample consisted of peripheral blood. These receptors were collected from a human donor in a cohort sampled during active COVID-19. CDR3s include the opening cysteine and the closing phenylalanine or tryptophan. A D gene is named only where the DNA matches it firmly. The size of a clone is reported for some rows only, either as once, few or many, or as a class for expanded clones.

V: TRBV18
size: once
J: TRBJ1-1
D: NA
DNA: TGTGCCAGCTCACCCGAGTGGGCTTCTCAGTACACTGAAGCTTTCTTT
CDR3: CASSPEWASQYTEAFF

V: TRBV4-1
size: NA
J: TRBJ1-1
D: NA
DNA: TGCGCCAGCAGCCAAGACACTTTGAACACTGAAGCTTTCTTT
CDR3: CASSQDTLNTEAFF

V: TRBV7-9
size: NA
J: TRBJ1-5
D: NA
DNA: TGTGCCAGCACCCAGGATAATCAGCCCCAGCATTTT
CDR3: CASTQDNQPQHF

V: TRBV27
size: once
J: TRBJ2-1
D: NA
DNA: TGTGCCAGCAGTTTTCTGGGACAAGGCTCCGACAATGAGCAGTTCTTC
CDR3: CASSFLGQGSDNEQFF

V: TRBV27
size: NA
J: TRBJ1-1
D: NA
DNA: TGTGCCAGCAGGGAGACTTATATCTTGGGTACTGAAGCTTTCTTT
CDR3: CASRETYILGTEAFF

V: TRBV9
size: NA
J: TRBJ2-7
D: NA
DNA: TGTGCCAGCAGTTATAACAGGGAACCCTACGAGCAGTACTTC
CDR3: CASSYNREPYEQYF

V: TRBV6-2/TRBV6-3
size: NA
J: TRBJ2-1
D: NA
DNA: TGTGCCAGCACTTACACCGGGACTTACAATGAGCAGTTCTTC
CDR3: CASTYTGTYNEQFF

V: TRBV27
size: NA
J: TRBJ2-7
D: NA
DNA: TGTGCCAGCAGTCCTCGTTCCTCCTACGAGCAGTACTTC
CDR3: CASSPRSSYEQYF

V: TRBV6-1
size: few
J: TRBJ1-1
D: TRBD1
DNA: TGTGCCAGCAGTGAAGTGACCCCGCGGGGACAGGGGGCGATAAGGATCCCCACGGGAGCTTTCTTT
CDR3: CASSEVTPRGQGAIRIPTGAFF

V: TRBV27
size: NA
J: TRBJ1-5
D: TRBD1
DNA: TGTGCCAGCAGTTGGGACAGTAGCAATCAGCCCCAGCATTTT
CDR3: CASSWDSSNQPQHF

V: TRBV11-2
size: NA
J: TRBJ2-5
D: NA
DNA: TGTGCCAGCAGCTTAAATCTAGCCGGAGAGACCCAGTACTTC
CDR3: CASSLNLAGETQYF